These 25 T cell receptor beta chains were all obtained from the same sample, sequenced in a study of read filtering for tumor transcriptome and immune sequencing. From about 400 ng of RNA, a library with molecular barcoded alpha/delta and beta/gamma adaptors was made. TCRdb processed the reads anew with MiXCR; each CDR3 protein has one entry. The sample lists around 65,000 distinct CDR3 sequences; roughly 19% were seen once. The sequenced material came from a population of CD138-negative cells sorted from bone marrow. Receptor source: a donor at least 40 years old with multiple myeloma.

This clonotype was detected ten times or more. V usage is TRBV5-1 and J usage is TRBJ2-1, with TRBD1 matching over 10 bases. Germline V gene lookup returns CDR1 SGHRS and CDR2 YFSETQ. With V trimmed by 4 bases and J by 4 bases, 5 bases remained unmatched. CDR3 length: 15 residues. CDR3 protein: CASSISGQGYNEQFF. The DNA for the CDR3 is TGCGCCAGCAGCATTTCGGGACAGGGGTACAATGAGCAGTTCTTC.

This clonotype was found many times. V is TRBV11-2 and J is TRBJ1-2; 11 bases are a match to TRBD1. The V segment lost 3 bases and the J segment 8 bases; nucleotides outside the gene matches: 8. CDR1 SGHAT and CDR2 FQNNGV come from the germline V gene. This CDR3 is built from 15 residues. CDR3 coding DNA: TGTGCCAGCAGCTTCGGACAGGGGGCGCTTTACGGCTACACCTTC. Translating gives CASSFGQGALYGYTF.

In this sample, this clonotype turned up many times. This chain joins TRBV19 and TRBJ2-7, with D unclear. V lost 3 bases and J 4 bases, leaving 1 base between the germline ends. This CDR3 is built from 10 residues. Germline V gene data show CDR1 as LNHDA and CDR2 as SQIVND (reference sequence). CDR3 nucleotides: TGTGCCAGTAGTATTTACGAGCAGTACTTC. Translating gives CASSIYEQYF.

In its sample, this clonotype was seen many times. The chain carries TRBV28 and TRBJ2-7; D is ambiguous. This CDR3 is built from 11 residues. Looked up from germline, CDR1 is MDHEN and CDR2 is SYDVKM. Trimming left V 9 bases short and J 6 bases short, with 12 bases between. CDR3 in amino acids: CASTRYREQYF. As DNA, the CDR3 is TGTGCCAGTACCCGCTACCGCGAGCAGTACTTC.

This clonotype was counted at least ten times. A junction boundary mismatches the germline segment, possibly from a read error. This chain joins TRBV4-2 and TRBJ2-1, with D maybe TRBD1 (5 bases). The germline CDR1 and CDR2 sequences are LGHNA and YNFKEQ. The CDR3 length is 15 residues. The CDR3 bases are TGTGCTAGCAGCCAGGTGGGGCCCTCCTACAATGAGCAGTTCTTC. This codes for CASSQVGPSYNEQFF.

This clonotype turned up a few times. This chain uses TRBV4-2 with TRBJ1-6; TRBD1 matches 7 bases. The CDR3 loop spans 14 amino acids. J was trimmed by 4 bases and V by 5 bases; bases with no gene match: 2. Germline CDR1 LGHNA, CDR2 YNFKEQ. In DNA, the CDR3 is TGTGCCAGCAGCTGGACAGGTTATAATTCACCCCTCCACTTT. It translates to CASSWTGYNSPLHF.

This clonotype was picked up many times. The chain joins TRBV11-2 to TRBJ1-4; D is possibly TRBD1 (6 bases). CDR1 is SGHAT, CDR2 FQNNGV, per germline. The CDR3 totals 18 residues. Trimming took 4 bases from V and 0 from J, leaving 18 bases between them. Here the CDR3 reads CASSSINANRATNEKLFF. CDR3 in DNA: TGTGCCAGCAGCTCTATAAATGCCAACAGGGCAACTAATGAAAAACTGTTTTTT.

This clonotype came up once. V gene TRBV6-1 combines with J gene TRBJ2-2; possibly TRBD1 for D (5 bases). The CDR3 is 15 residues long. V lost 6 bases and J lost 2, with 13 bases in between. Germline V gene lookup returns CDR1 MNHNS and CDR2 SASEGT. CDR3 protein: CASSKRQTNTGELFF. The DNA of the CDR3 is TGTGCCAGCAGCAAAAGACAGACTAACACCGGGGAGCTGTTTTTT.

Note on this clonotype: A junction end diverges from the germline sequence, so it may reflect a read error. This chain connects TRBV11-2 to TRBJ2-3; tentative D call: TRBD2 (6 bases). Germline V gives CDR1 SGHAT, CDR2 FQNNGV. This CDR3 spans 14 amino acids. The CDR3 is CASNLGSGEDTQYF. Written as DNA, the CDR3 is TGTGCCAGCAACTTAGGTAGCGGTGAAGACACGCAGTATTTT. Together with reference TRBV11-2 and TRBJ2-3, the CDR3 gives the full variable domain: EAGVAQSPRYKIIEKRQSVAFWCNPISGHATLYWYQQILGQGPKLLIQFQNNGVVDDSQLPKDRFSAERLKGVDSTLKIQPAKLEDSAVYLCASNLGSGEDTQYFGPGTRLTVL.

In the case of this clonotype: A read error may explain this, as a much larger clone is one base away. The gene calls are TRBV7-2 and TRBJ1-1; possible D gene TRBD1, 5 bases. The CDR3 has 14 residues. V lost 2 bases, J lost 1 base, and 8 bases lay in between. Germline V CDR1 and CDR2: SGHTA, FQGNSA. The DNA for the CDR3 is TGTGCCAGCAGCTTACGGGACGCGAACACTGAAGCTTTCTTT. Protein: CASSLRDANTEAFF.

This clonotype was detected only a few times. Being one base from a much bigger clone, this may be a read error. The rearrangement links TRBV12-3 or TRBV12-4 to TRBJ2-4, with unresolved D. The CDR3 runs to 14 residues. The CDR3 DNA reads TGTGCCAGCAGTTTGCCCAGAGCCAAAAACACTCAGTACTTC. Translation: CASSLPRAKNTQYF.

At least ten counts were recorded for this clonotype. The chain uses TRBV20-1 and TRBJ2-1, with 7 bases that match TRBD2. Germline CDR1 is DFQATT and CDR2 is SNEGSKA (reference sequence). V trimming: 3 bases; J trimming: 3 bases; junction bases outside the gene matches: 5. The CDR3 runs 14 residues. The CDR3 spells CSASGQRGYNEQFF. Written as DNA, the CDR3 is TGCAGTGCTAGTGGCCAGCGGGGCTACAATGAGCAGTTCTTC.

This clonotype has ten or more counts. The chain joins TRBV12-3 or TRBV12-4 to TRBJ2-3; D is perhaps TRBD1 or TRBD2 (6 bases each). The ends were cut back, 4 bases at V and 1 base at J, with 12 bases in the middle. The CDR3 contains 15 residues. CDR3 DNA sequence: TGTGCCAGCAGTTCCGGGGGCTGGGGCACAGATACGCAGTATTTT. Its protein is CASSSGGWGTDTQYF.

The chain couples TRBV28 to TRBJ2-1; tentatively, D is TRBD2 (5 bases). CDR1 is MDHEN, CDR2 SYDVKM, per germline. There are 15 residues in the CDR3. V lost 5 bases and J 13 bases, leaving 24 bases between the germline ends. In nucleotides, the CDR3 is TGTGCCAGCAGTCCCGCGGAGGAACTTCCAGGTCGCCAGTTCTTC. Protein sequence: CASSPAEELPGRQFF.

This clonotype turned up a few times. A much larger clone lies a single base off, so this may be a read error. The chain couples TRBV7-8 to TRBJ2-3; 7 nucleotides align to TRBD2. CDR3 length: 16 residues. Looked up from germline, CDR1 is SGHVS and CDR2 is FQNEAQ. Germline trimming cut 7 bases from V and 5 bases from J; bases unmatched to any gene: 15. This chain's CDR3 is CASNLASGGLGDTQYF. In nucleotides, the CDR3 is TGTGCCAGCAACCTCGCCTCGGGGGGATTGGGAGATACGCAGTATTTT.

This clonotype was observed many times. The chain recombines TRBV6-5 with TRBJ1-1, with D unresolved. Looked up from germline, CDR1 is MNHEY and CDR2 is SVGAGI. With 6 bases removed from V and 6 bases from J, the gap between germline ends came to 11 bases. CDR3 length: 12 amino acids. The CDR3 loop reads CASSSSEAEAFF. Here the CDR3 DNA reads TGTGCCAGCAGCTCCTCAGAGGCTGAAGCTTTCTTT.

This clonotype was observed many times. The gene calls are TRBV7-2 and TRBJ1-6, with unresolved D. Looked up from germline, CDR1 is SGHTA and CDR2 is FQGNSA. V lost 1 base and J lost 8, with 6 bases in between. The CDR3 has 13 residues. The CDR3 DNA follows: TGTGCCAGCAGCTTAGAGGGTTATTCACCCCTCCACTTT. Translating it yields CASSLEGYSPLHF.

This clonotype has ten or more counts. J is TRBJ2-1 and V is TRBV5-1; TRBD1 agrees at 7 bases. CDR1 is SGHRS and CDR2 is YFSETQ in the germline V gene. V shed 4 bases, J shed 5 bases, and the junction held 6 bases outside the gene matches. The length of the CDR3 is 14 residues. CDR3 amino acids: CASSQTGRNNEQFF. The CDR3 DNA sequence: TGCGCCAGCAGCCAGACAGGGAGAAACAATGAGCAGTTCTTC.

About this clonotype: As the CDR3 is not closed by the conserved phenylalanine or tryptophan, this likely results from a read error. The chain carries TRBV19 and TRBJ2-1; TRBD1 matches 9 bases. CDR3 length equals 15 residues. The germline CDR1 and CDR2 sequences are LNHDA and SQIVND (reference sequence). The DNA of the CDR3 is TGTGTCAGTAGTATGGGGACAGGGTTTGGCAATGAGCAGTTCCTC. It specifies CVSSMGTGFGNEQFL.

This clonotype was observed at least ten times. V gene TRBV20-1 combines with J gene TRBJ2-7, with 9 bases aligning to TRBD1. The germline V gene has CDR1 DFQATT and CDR2 SNEGSKA (reference sequence). This CDR3 has 15 amino acids. With V trimmed by 7 bases and J by 1 base, 11 bases remained unmatched. The CDR3 DNA follows: TGCAGTGTTGAGGGAGGGACAGGGTTTTCCTACGAGCAGTACTTC. This gives the protein CSVEGGTGFSYEQYF.

This clonotype was recorded many times. The chain uses TRBV20-1 and TRBJ2-3, with D hard to call. This CDR3 has 14 residues. V lost 6 bases, J lost 1 base, and 14 bases lay in between. Per the germline V gene, CDR1 is DFQATT and CDR2 is SNEGSKA (reference sequence). The CDR3 region is CSANPLVGTDTQYF. DNA for the CDR3: TGCAGTGCCAATCCCTTGGTTGGCACAGATACGCAGTATTTT.

For this clonotype: Just one base apart from a much larger clone, this may be a read error. This chain links TRBV20-1 with TRBJ2-2; maybe TRBD2 (6 bases). Germline lookup yields CDR1 DFQATT and CDR2 SNEGSKA (reference sequence). The CDR3 is 15 residues long. The CDR3 protein is CSAMGTLANTGELLF. The CDR3 DNA is TGCAGTGCGATGGGGACTCTCGCGAACACCGGGGAGCTGCTTTTT.

Ten or more counts support this clonotype. CDR3: CASRLDSVRSGELFF. Written as DNA, the CDR3 is TGTGCCAGCAGGCTGGACTCGGTGCGGTCCGGGGAGCTGTTTTTT. This chain links TRBV11-2 with TRBJ2-2; D may be TRBD2 (5 bases). The ends were cut back, 6 bases at V and 6 bases at J, with 17 bases in the middle. Germline-derived CDR1 and CDR2 are SGHAT and FQNNGV. CDR3 length: 15 amino acids.

This clonotype was seen at least ten times. This chain links TRBV20-1 with TRBJ1-6, with 9 bases matching TRBD1. After removal of 0 bases from V and 6 bases from J, the junction contained 15 bases not matched to a gene. The CDR3 has 19 amino acids. Germline V gene lookup returns CDR1 DFQATT and CDR2 SNEGSKA (reference sequence). This CDR3 reads CSARDEIRDRVDRNSPLHF. The CDR3 coding sequence is TGCAGTGCTAGAGATGAAATAAGGGACAGGGTGGATCGTAATTCACCCCTCCACTTT.

This clonotype was counted at least ten times. CDR3 DNA sequence: TGTGCCAGCAGCTTACGGGACAGGGGAAAGGAGACCCAGTACTTC. Translation: CASSLRDRGKETQYF. The genes are TRBV11-1 and TRBJ2-5; 10 bases fit TRBD1. V lost 2 bases and J lost 5; bases outside the gene matches: 5. Per the germline V gene, CDR1 is SGHAT and CDR2 is FQDESV (reference sequence). The CDR3 runs 15 residues. Full variable domain (missing parts from reference TRBV11-1 and TRBJ2-5): EAEVAQSPRYKITEKSQAVAFWCDPISGHATLYWYRQILGQGPELLVQFQDESVVDDSQLPKDRFSAERLKGVDSTLKIQPAELGDSAMYLCASSLRDRGKETQYFGPGTRLLVL.